The 28 T cell receptor beta chains in this list originate from one sample, sequenced in a study of blood T cell repertoires in COVID-19. The repertoire was sequenced with immunoSEQ multiplex PCR; TCRdb's copy has only in-frame clones and lacks some. The repertoire has around 250,000 clones, roughly nine tenths of them found once; the top ten carry roughly 1.2%. Sequenced material: PBMCs or T cells enriched from blood (not recorded which). Source of these receptors: a human donor in a cohort exposed to, infected with or recovered from COVID-19 (not recorded which). The donor label of this sample is uncertain.

V gene TRBV30 combines with J gene TRBJ1-1; 7 nucleotides line up with TRBD1. CDR3 length: 13 residues. Germline V gives CDR1 GTSNPN, CDR2 SVGIG (reference sequence). V was clipped by 3 bases and J by 0 bases; unmatched bases: 1. CDR3 bases: TGTGCCTGGAGACAGGGGCTGAACACTGAAGCTTTCTTT. Translated, it gives CAWRQGLNTEAFF. The full variable domain, completed using reference TRBV30 and TRBJ1-1, is SQTIHQWPATLVQPVGSPLSLECTVEGTSNPNLYWYRQAAGRGLQLLFYSVGIGQISSEVPQNLSASRPQDRQFILSSKKLLLSDSGFYLCAWRQGLNTEAFFGQGTRLTVV.

CDR3 in DNA: TGTGCCAGCAGCTTGGGGGCCAGGGGGCCATCTGGGGCCAACGTCCTGACTTTC. It specifies CASSLGARGPSGANVLTF. This rearrangement joins TRBV5-6 to TRBJ2-6; the match to TRBD1 covers 8 bases. The CDR3 contains 18 residues. With V trimmed by 0 bases and J by 1 base, 6 bases remained unmatched. Germline CDR1 SGHDT, CDR2 YYEEEE.

The chain is built from TRBV24-1 and TRBJ2-5; 9 nucleotides agree with TRBD1. Germline trimming cut 2 bases from V and 2 bases from J; bases unmatched to any gene: 5. CDR3 length: 16 amino acids. From germline, CDR1 is KGHDR and CDR2 SFDVKD. The CDR3 nucleotides are TGTGCCACCAGTGATTCAGGACAGGGGTGGCAAGAGACCCAGTACTTC. It is translated as CATSDSGQGWQETQYF.

CDR3 nucleotide sequence: TGTGCCAGTAGTATAGGCGGGAAACTGTTTTTT. This gives the protein CASSIGGKLFF. This chain joins TRBV19 and TRBJ1-4, with D unclear. Germline loops: CDR1 LNHDA, CDR2 SQIVND (reference sequence). The CDR3 has 11 amino acids. The ends were cut back, 1 base at V and 11 bases at J, with 5 bases in the middle.

The rearrangement links TRBV18 to TRBJ1-2; maybe TRBD1 (6 bases). With 6 bases removed from V and 4 bases from J, the gap between germline ends came to 18 bases. The CDR3 is made up of 15 amino acids. From germline, CDR1 is KGHSH and CDR2 LQKENI. The CDR3 DNA reads TGTGCCAGCTCCTTTGAGCACAGGGCTGGCTATGGCTACACCTTC. Its protein is CASSFEHRAGYGYTF.

This sequence joins TRBV6-5 and TRBJ2-5; D possibly corresponds to TRBD1 (5 bases). Trimming pared 2 bases from V and 2 bases from J, leaving 9 bases between. CDR1 and CDR2 (germline): MNHEY, SVGAGI. There are 14 residues in the CDR3. CDR3 sequence (DNA): TGTGCCAGCAGTTACATGGACACGCAAGAGACCCAGTACTTC. This sequence encodes CASSYMDTQETQYF.

The V gene is TRBV27, the J gene TRBJ2-2, with 7 positions matching TRBD1. The CDR3 consists of 15 residues. CDR1 is MNHEY and CDR2 is SMNVEV in the germline V gene (reference sequence). Losses at the gene ends were 6 bases for V and 3 bases for J; bases not matched to a gene: 7. As DNA, the CDR3 is TGTGCCAGCAGGCAGAGGGGGCCGGACACCGGGGAGCTGTTTTTT. It specifies CASRQRGPDTGELFF.

The chain joins TRBV12-3 or TRBV12-4 to TRBJ2-2, with TRBD2 matching 7 bases. Germline trimming cut 4 bases from V and 6 bases from J; bases unmatched to any gene: 2. This CDR3 spans 13 amino acids. The chain's CDR3 is CASSSRGAGELFF. The CDR3 coding sequence is TGTGCCAGCAGTTCTCGGGGGGCCGGGGAGCTGTTTTTT.

The chain employs TRBV24-1 and TRBJ2-2; tentative D call: TRBD2 (6 bases). CDR3 length: 16 residues. Germline loops: CDR1 KGHDR, CDR2 SFDVKD. The CDR3 here is CAAGHLGGDIPGELFF. CDR3 DNA: TGTGCGGCTGGGCACCTTGGCGGGGATATACCCGGGGAGCTGTTTTTT.

This chain links TRBV5-8 with TRBJ2-6, with a weak D call TRBD1 (7 bases). V was shortened by 4 bases and J by 3 bases, with 20 bases between the two germline ends. Germline V gene lookup returns CDR1 SGHTS and CDR2 YDEGEE. This CDR3 has 18 amino acids. CDR3 sequence: CASSRLTGRFGGANVLTF. The CDR3 DNA is TGTGCCAGCAGCCGACTGACAGGGAGGTTTGGTGGGGCCAACGTCCTGACTTTC.

The V and J genes are TRBV10-1 and TRBJ2-7, with TRBD1 as a possible D gene (5 bases). The CDR3 sequence is 12 residues long. Germline V gives CDR1 WNHNN, CDR2 SYGVQD (reference sequence). Trimming pared 11 bases from V and 2 bases from J, leaving 13 bases between. The CDR3 loop reads CAVQGSTYEQYF. The CDR3 DNA follows: TGCGCCGTGCAGGGATCTACCTACGAGCAGTACTTC.

This chain links TRBV2 with TRBJ2-5; TRBD1 matches at 10 bases. J gave up 4 bases and V 8 bases, and 4 bases lay outside the gene matches. The CDR3 is 13 residues long. Germline-derived CDR1 and CDR2 are SNHLY and FYNNEI. This CDR3 is CASGGQGSETQYF. The CDR3 nucleotides are TGTGCCAGCGGGGGACAGGGGTCAGAGACCCAGTACTTC.

The chain joins TRBV18 to TRBJ1-1; D not certain. The CDR3 sequence is 16 residues long. CDR1 and CDR2 from the germline V gene are KGHSH and LQKENI. Trimming left V 1 base short and J 5 bases short, with 17 bases between. DNA of the CDR3: TGTGCCAGCTCACCACTCGGGGATTCGGGATATACTGAAGCTTTCTTT. As protein: CASSPLGDSGYTEAFF.

The DNA for the CDR3 is TGCAGTGCTAGAGAGGGGACAGTGCAGTTCTTC. This encodes CSAREGTVQFF. V and J are TRBV20-1 and TRBJ2-1; the match to TRBD1 covers 7 bases. The CDR3 is 11 amino acids. V lost 0 bases and J lost 12; bases outside the gene matches: 2. Looked up from germline, CDR1 is DFQATT and CDR2 is SNEGSKA (reference sequence).

The gene calls are TRBV7-2 and TRBJ2-5; 10 nucleotides line up with TRBD2. Unmatched junction bases numbered 14, after V lost 2 bases and J lost 5 bases. Germline loops: CDR1 SGHTA, CDR2 FQGNSA. The CDR3 sequence is 18 residues long. The CDR3 loop reads CASSLSGVSGGARETQYF. In nucleotides, the CDR3 is TGTGCCAGCAGCTTAAGTGGTGTAAGCGGGGGGGCCAGGGAGACCCAGTACTTC.

A single count supports this clone. The chain recombines TRBV5-6 with TRBJ2-3, with TRBD2 as a possible D gene (8 bases). The germline V gene has CDR1 SGHDT and CDR2 YYEEEE. The CDR3 has 15 residues. The ends were cut back, 10 bases at V and 5 bases at J, with 23 bases in the middle. The CDR3: CAGARGTRPKDTQYF. In DNA form, the CDR3 reads TGTGCCGGGGCCAGGGGGACTAGACCCAAAGATACGCAGTATTTT.

CDR3 nucleotide sequence: TGTGCCAGCAGCCAAGGGTCCTACAATCAGCCCCAGCATTTT. Its protein product is CASSQGSYNQPQHF. The gene calls are TRBV3-1 (or the pseudogene TRBV3-2) and TRBJ1-5; D unclear. The CDR3 totals 14 residues. Germline V lookup: CDR1 LGHDT, CDR2 YNNKEL (reference sequence). Trimming pared 1 base from V and 3 bases from J, leaving 7 bases between.

This clone appeared a single time. The CDR3 is CASSPKRASNYGYTF. CDR3 nucleotides: TGTGCCAGCAGCCCGAAGCGGGCATCCAACTATGGCTACACCTTC. This sequence joins TRBV27 and TRBJ1-2; D gene uncertain. Trimming shortened V by 6 bases and J by 2 bases, and 16 bases separated the two germline ends. The CDR3 sequence is 15 residues long. Germline V gene data show CDR1 as MNHEY and CDR2 as SMNVEV (reference sequence).

The chain links TRBV2 to TRBJ1-4; D possibly corresponds to TRBD1 (5 bases). The CDR3 contains 15 residues. The V gene lost 3 bases and the J gene lost 2 bases, with 10 bases spanning the gap. CDR1 is SNHLY, CDR2 FYNNEI, per germline. The DNA of the CDR3 is TGTGCCAGCAGTGATAGGGGTCAGACTAATGAAAAACTGTTTTTT. Its protein product is CASSDRGQTNEKLFF.

V gene TRBV28 combines with J gene TRBJ1-2; the D gene is possibly TRBD1 (5 bases). This CDR3 comprises 16 residues. Trimming removed 3 bases at V and 3 bases at J, with 17 bases between. Per germline, CDR1 MDHEN and CDR2 SYDVKM. Here the CDR3 reads CASSFPGLTPHYGYTF. CDR3 nucleotides: TGTGCCAGCAGTTTTCCAGGGCTGACCCCCCACTATGGCTACACCTTC.

The V call is TRBV10-3, the J call TRBJ2-6, with 7 bases that match TRBD1. The germline gives CDR1 ENHRY, CDR2 SYGVKD. The J segment lost 2 bases and the V segment lost 6 bases, leaving 4 bases of the junction unmatched. CDR3 length: 15 amino acids. CDR3 region: CAIRTGPTGANVLTF. CDR3 sequence (DNA): TGTGCCATCAGGACAGGGCCCACTGGGGCCAACGTCCTGACTTTC.

This clone has a handful of counts. The CDR3 coding sequence is TGTGCCTGGACAGGGGGGTTCTATGGCTACACCTTC. It encodes CAWTGGFYGYTF. The V gene is TRBV30, the J gene TRBJ1-2; 7 positions match TRBD1. The CDR3 extends over 12 amino acids. CDR1 GTSNPN and CDR2 SVGIG come from the germline V gene (reference sequence). With V trimmed by 4 bases and J by 4 bases, 3 bases remained unmatched.

The chain carries TRBV30 and TRBJ1-6, with 9 bases lining up with TRBD1. The CDR3 consists of 14 residues. From germline, CDR1 is GTSNPN and CDR2 SVGIG (reference sequence). Trimming removed 2 bases from V and 11 bases from J; junction bases left unmatched: 7. The CDR3 protein is CAWSREQGATPLHF. The CDR3 DNA is TGTGCCTGGAGTAGGGAACAGGGGGCGACACCCCTCCACTTT. Variable domain in full (rest from reference TRBV30 and TRBJ1-6): SQTIHQWPATLVQPVGSPLSLECTVEGTSNPNLYWYRQAAGRGLQLLFYSVGIGQISSEVPQNLSASRPQDRQFILSSKKLLLSDSGFYLCAWSREQGATPLHFGNGTRLTVT.

The chain links TRBV19 to TRBJ1-5, with D uncertain. The germline V and J ends were trimmed by 5 bases and 9 bases, with 20 bases remaining between them. The V gene's germline CDR1 is LNHDA and CDR2 SQIVND (reference sequence). The CDR3 length is 15 residues. For the CDR3, the DNA is TGTGCCAGTAGTCCCTCGGGGAGCCCCCACATGCCCCAGCATTTT. Translating gives CASSPSGSPHMPQHF.

J is TRBJ2-2 and V is TRBV19, with D unclear. Trimming removed 7 bases from V and 1 base from J, with 4 bases in between. The CDR3 runs to 12 residues. The germline V gene has CDR1 LNHDA and CDR2 SQIVND (reference sequence). The CDR3 loop is CASTENTGELFF. The CDR3 nucleotides read TGTGCCAGTACAGAGAACACCGGGGAGCTGTTTTTT.

V is TRBV4-2 and J is TRBJ1-1; 7 bases map to TRBD1. Germline trimming cut 4 bases from V and 0 bases from J; bases unmatched to any gene: 5. The germline CDR1 and CDR2 sequences are LGHNA and YNFKEQ. The CDR3 is 15 amino acids. CDR3 loop: CASSRPTGVNTEAFF. The DNA for the CDR3 is TGTGCCAGCAGCCGCCCCACAGGGGTGAACACTGAAGCTTTCTTT.

A few counts support this clone. V usage is TRBV9 and J usage is TRBJ2-1; 8 positions match TRBD2. The V segment lost 0 bases and the J segment 0 bases; nucleotides outside the gene matches: 11. The germline CDR1 and CDR2 sequences are SGDLS and YYNGEE. The CDR3 spans 19 residues. The CDR3 spells CASSVGLTAGGRSYNEQFF. CDR3 sequence (DNA): TGTGCCAGCAGCGTAGGCCTAACCGCGGGGGGCCGCTCCTACAATGAGCAGTTCTTC.

Concerning this clone: This may be a read error, as it is one base from a much larger clone. The rearrangement joins TRBV5-4 to TRBJ1-2; D is ambiguous. V gave up 2 bases and J gave up 2 bases, with 7 bases separating them. Germline CDR1 and CDR2: SGHNT and YYREEE (reference sequence). CDR3 size: 13 residues. CDR3 loop: CASSFDGNYGYTF. The CDR3 bases are TGTGCCAGCAGCTTCGACGGGAACTATGGCTACACCTTC.